This T cell receptor beta chain was observed in a study of CD8+ T cells in alopecia areata. The overall study: The tofacitinib course ran for 6 to 18 months and was followed by 6 months off drug.

Extracted RNA was reverse transcribed, and the resulting cDNA served as sequencing template. Profiling relied on immunoSEQ multiplex PCR, and the TCRdb table lists in-frame clones only, not all of them. The sample includes about 300,000 clones, roughly 64% seen only once; the top ten take 1.8%. The germline gives CDR1 SGHNT, CDR2 YYREEE (reference sequence). With V trimmed by 3 bases and J by 2 bases, 17 bases remained unmatched. The CDR3 runs 18 residues. This sample's treatment: oral pan-JAK inhibitor, 5-10 mg twice daily. Here the sequenced sample was CD4+ T cells sorted from blood, taken at week 24, from a patient treated with tofacitinib. This TCR derives from a human donor with alopecia areata. This chain connects TRBV5-4 to TRBJ2-7; 7 positions agree with TRBD1. CDR3 residues: CASSSTGWNRGFTYEQYF. CDR3 in DNA: TGTGCCAGCAGCTCAACCGGGTGGAACAGGGGATTCACCTACGAGCAGTACTTC.